These T cell receptor beta chains were read from a single sample in a study of early T cells in non-severe SARS-CoV-2 infection. MiXCR, applied by TCRdb to the 5' RACE reads, yields one record per CDR3 protein. The profile covers about 100,000 distinct CDR3 sequences, with approximately 13% appearing a single time and 2% to 2.5% taken by the ten largest. The sequenced sample consisted of whole blood. These receptors were obtained from an adult who was a healthcare worker with PCR-confirmed SARS-CoV-2 infection or an uninfected control (not recorded which). CDR3s include the opening cysteine and the closing phenylalanine or tryptophan.

CASSLLLGLAGAQETQYF	TRBV7-8	TRBJ2-5
CASGVLNEQFF	TRBV5-1	TRBJ2-1
CASSLARTGTHEQYF	TRBV7-6	TRBJ2-7
CASSESQGGRSPLHF	TRBV2	TRBJ1-6
CASRAMGSTYEQYF	TRBV7-2	TRBJ2-7
CASSVGIERSGNTIYF	TRBV9	TRBJ1-3
CASSSLGVEETQYF	TRBV5-1	TRBJ2-5
CASSLGRAREETQYF	TRBV7-2	TRBJ2-5
CSVDPFDRAGYGYTF	TRBV29-1	TRBJ1-2
CASRTGQTDQYF	TRBV6-6	TRBJ2-4
CASSRVIGLTTSGANVLTF	TRBV11-2	TRBJ2-6
CAISAKGAGNTEAFF	TRBV10-3	TRBJ1-1
CASSLAGRTDTQYF	TRBV11-2	TRBJ2-3
CASRTPGGAYEQYF	TRBV28	TRBJ2-7
CASSLPSLGQGGFQYF	TRBV28	TRBJ2-4
CAISPTGPDMNTEAFF	TRBV10-3	TRBJ1-1
CASNDRDGSTDTQYF	TRBV19	TRBJ2-3
CASRDSQDEQFF	TRBV12-3/TRBV12-4	TRBJ2-1
CASSYSSGATGELFF	TRBV6-2/TRBV6-3	TRBJ2-2
CASSANRPLKCEQYF	TRBV21-1	TRBJ2-7
CSVERRNEQFF	TRBV29-1	TRBJ2-1
CASNEGKSTDTQYF	TRBV6-6	TRBJ2-3